This T cell receptor beta chain originates from a study of monozygotic twins with inflammatory bowel disease. This CDR3 has 14 amino acids. Germline loops: CDR1 SNHLY, CDR2 FYNNEI. TCRdb reprocessed the 5' RACE reads; each CDR3 protein has one entry and no DNA is given. The specimen's table records about 200,000 distinct CDR3 sequences. Of note for this clonotype: Its antigen is still unknown.

Notes on the study in general: Healthy co-twins, by inverse Simpson, had higher TCRbeta diversity than their siblings with IBD.

The chain uses TRBV2 and TRBJ1-1; TCRdb gives TRBD1 as the D gene, but with no DNA this cannot be confirmed. The sample comprised blood. The source is a human donor with ulcerative colitis or Crohn's disease, or a healthy co-twin of an affected twin (not recorded which). CDR3 protein: CASRFGTGNTEAFF.